This T cell receptor (beta chain) was sequenced in a study of post-analysis software for immune sequencing data. Study-wide points: The study found TRBV5-6, TRBV5-1 and TRBV20-1 among roughly 5 TRBV segments more frequent in patients than controls.

For this clonotype: Its target is not known. A junction end diverges from the germline sequence, so it may reflect a read error.

Prepared TCR beta cDNA libraries contained unique molecular identifiers. TCRdb reanalysed the PCR reads using MiXCR and keeps one entry per CDR3 protein. The table has approximately 460,000 distinct CDR3 sequences, around 40% seen once. Germline V gene lookup returns CDR1 SEHNR and CDR2 FQNEAQ (reference sequence). CDR3 length: 12 amino acids. Sequences were obtained from blood. The clonotype was recovered from a girl aged 5-17 years with multiple sclerosis. The V and J genes are TRBV7-9 and TRBJ1-2; D remains unclear. As DNA, the CDR3 is TGTGCCGGCAGCATCCTCGACTATGGCTACACCTTC. Protein product: CAGSILDYGYTF.